The sequence of this T cell receptor (beta chain) was determined in a study of memory CD4+ T cells and cytomegalovirus serostatus (dated by TCRdb to about 2019). A note on the overall study: The roughly 35 healthy Belgian adults in the cohort included 9 who were CMV seropositive and some 25 who were CMV seronegative. The study sequenced CD4+ memory TCRbeta repertoires of a Belgian cohort with known cytomegalovirus serostatus to replicate a published TCR-based CMV serostatus classifier. Results and caveats for the whole study, not just this receptor: Only CD4+CD45RO+ memory cells were sequenced, unlike the original study, which covered naive and memory CD4+ and CD8+ populations. On the Belgian cohort, the classifier based on the original framework reached a median bootstrapped AUC of nearly 0.96, with a 95% CI of 0.76-1.00. The results were interpreted as suggesting that the CMV-associated TCR signature is largely present in the CD4+ memory repertoire. Among the 160 or so previously reported CMV-associated TCRbeta sequences, 67 showed up in the CD4+ memory repertoires, with each one found in between one and five individuals. For predicting CMV serostatus, the median bootstrapped AUC was approximately 0.95 using the original framework and around 0.91 using a US-trained random forest.

Single viable CD3+CD4+CD8-CD45RO+ cells were sorted as memory CD4+ T cells on a FACSAria II. CMV serostatus was assessed using a Roche Elecsys assay, by which serum IgG against CMV pp150, pp28, p38 and p52 was detected. After thawing, total CD4+ T cells were enriched by positive selection with CD4 magnetic microbeads. The samples came from a separate study whose specific focus was interrogating the CD4+ T cell memory repertoire. Following standard operating procedures, peripheral blood mononuclear cells were isolated and cryopreserved, while serum was kept at -80 degrees C. CD3-PerCP (BW264/56), CD4-APC (RPA-T4), CD45RO-PE (UCHT1) and CD8-Pacific Orange (3B5) antibodies were used for staining, and non-viable cells were excluded with Sytox blue. Spanning cysteine to phenylalanine, the CDR3 consists of 16 amino acids. The CDR3 DNA has 48 bases and is translated from base 1. Germline trimming: 5 bases from V, 5 bases from J; junction bases outside gene matches: 11. The germline V gene (reference sequence) specifies SGHNT as CDR1 and YYREEE as CDR2.

Remarks on this clone: This receptor's antigen is unknown. No much larger clone is present one base from it, and per-base qualities are unavailable.

Genomic DNA was extracted from sorted cells with the Quick-DNA Microprep Kit. Amplification of TCRbeta DNA was done with the immunoSEQ hsTCRbeta kit, following the protocol from the manufacturer. TCRbeta libraries were sequenced on an Illumina MiSeq instrument. The original methods were these. Once out-of-frame sequences had been removed, a few million distinct TCRbeta sequences were left, which works out to an average of roughly 67,000 per individual. Each individual was scored using the number of some 150 previously reported CMV-associated TCRbeta sequences that the individual carried and the total number of productive distinct TCRbeta sequences. A beta-binomial model was reimplemented in Python, and scikit-learn random forests with default parameters were trained on US cohort data. Classifier performance on the Belgian cohort was summarized as median AUC with percentile confidence intervals over 10,000 bootstrap iterations. Held by TCRdb, this immuneACCESS table contains in-frame sequences only and omits some clones. Under half of the omission traces to an unresolved V gene where checked; the cause of the rest is unknown. V and J calls plus clone size are reproduced from that table; the DNA served to infer D and trimming. This sample is represented by more than 45,000 clones; just under 80% of them were singletons. Of the sample, about 0.8% falls within the top ten clones.

Sequenced material: memory CD4+ T cells from blood. This receptor chain uses TRBV5-4 and TRBJ2-2; 8 bases in between match TRBD1. This sequence originates from an adult in good health and CMV-seronegative. In nucleotide form, the sequence is TGTGCCAGCAGGTCCCAAGACAGGGGCGTTACCGGGGAGCTGTTTTTT. It encodes CASRSQDRGVTGELFF.